A selection of T cell receptor beta chains follows, all from one sample in a study of cytomegalovirus exposure and HLA in healthy donors. Some clones are missing from TCRdb's copy, which holds only in-frame ones; the method was immunoSEQ multiplex PCR. The sample lists roughly 180,000 clones; approximately 78% were seen once. Sequenced material: PBMCs. Receptor source: a woman under 30 in good health and CMV-seronegative. CDR3s include the opening cysteine and the closing phenylalanine or tryptophan. Fields, in order: V gene, clone size, J gene, CDR3 protein. Part of the rows lack a size; the others show once, few, many or a class for expanded clones.

V gene: TRBV10-3
clone size: .
J gene: TRBJ2-6
CDR3 protein: CAISTGTSVSSGANVLTF

V gene: TRBV10-3
clone size: .
J gene: TRBJ1-1
CDR3 protein: CAISPMGLGAFF

V gene: TRBV27
clone size: .
J gene: TRBJ2-7
CDR3 protein: CASSGGGQIYEQYF

V gene: TRBV18
clone size: .
J gene: TRBJ1-1
CDR3 protein: CASSPLQGEGNTEAFF

V gene: TRBV5-4
clone size: .
J gene: TRBJ1-4
CDR3 protein: CASSLGGALTNEKLFF

V gene: TRBV19
clone size: .
J gene: TRBJ1-2
CDR3 protein: CASTTGNYGYTF

V gene: TRBV14
clone size: once
J gene: TRBJ2-1
CDR3 protein: CASSQVLAGSYNEQFF

V gene: TRBV5-4
clone size: .
J gene: TRBJ2-5
CDR3 protein: CASSLEPGETQYF

V gene: TRBV6-1
clone size: .
J gene: TRBJ1-2
CDR3 protein: CASSTGGNYGYTF

V gene: TRBV28
clone size: .
J gene: TRBJ2-3
CDR3 protein: CASREGQGTTDTQYF

V gene: TRBV6-1
clone size: .
J gene: TRBJ2-2
CDR3 protein: CASSAGNVGTGELFF

V gene: TRBV11-3
clone size: few
J gene: TRBJ2-3
CDR3 protein: CASSSGITDTQYF

V gene: TRBV11-2
clone size: .
J gene: TRBJ1-2
CDR3 protein: CASSPRGGYGYTF

V gene: TRBV2
clone size: few
J gene: TRBJ1-1
CDR3 protein: CASSGQSTEAFF

V gene: TRBV19
clone size: .
J gene: TRBJ1-6
CDR3 protein: CAAGAGGPSPLHF

V gene: TRBV4-3
clone size: .
J gene: TRBJ2-7
CDR3 protein: CASSQDGAAYEQYF

V gene: TRBV9
clone size: .
J gene: TRBJ2-7
CDR3 protein: CASSVQAAGGLEQYF

V gene: TRBV5-5
clone size: .
J gene: TRBJ1-2
CDR3 protein: CASSSRLQGPPGDGYTF

V gene: TRBV7-9
clone size: .
J gene: TRBJ2-7
CDR3 protein: CASSSLGVAGVYEQYF

V gene: TRBV14
clone size: few
J gene: TRBJ2-7
CDR3 protein: CASSQDRAGRDEQYF

V gene: TRBV10-1
clone size: .
J gene: TRBJ1-1
CDR3 protein: CASRRHLNTEAFF

V gene: TRBV21-1
clone size: .
J gene: TRBJ1-1
CDR3 protein: CASSNRGRGGSTEAFF

V gene: TRBV27
clone size: few
J gene: TRBJ2-7
CDR3 protein: CASSLSLAGVKREQYF

V gene: TRBV6-1
clone size: .
J gene: TRBJ2-7
CDR3 protein: CASSGGAGTGFYEQYF

V gene: TRBV10-3
clone size: .
J gene: TRBJ2-3
CDR3 protein: CAISGPGESGADTQYF

V gene: TRBV5-1
clone size: .
J gene: TRBJ1-2
CDR3 protein: CASSLAGRGDRGYTF

V gene: TRBV19
clone size: .
J gene: TRBJ2-6
CDR3 protein: CASSSRDKARSGANVLTF

V gene: TRBV7-8
clone size: few
J gene: TRBJ2-5
CDR3 protein: CASSIRVAVETQYF

V gene: TRBV6-1
clone size: .
J gene: TRBJ1-3
CDR3 protein: CASSVGSSGNTIYF

V gene: TRBV19
clone size: .
J gene: TRBJ2-3
CDR3 protein: CASAGTTPSSTDTQYF

V gene: TRBV28
clone size: .
J gene: TRBJ1-2
CDR3 protein: CASSLRWTGPGYTF

V gene: TRBV6-5
clone size: once
J gene: TRBJ2-2
CDR3 protein: CASMYTNTGELFF

V gene: TRBV12-5
clone size: .
J gene: TRBJ2-7
CDR3 protein: CASGLVVRRGFSYEQYF

V gene: TRBV21-1
clone size: .
J gene: TRBJ1-4
CDR3 protein: CASSKVGDRPIATNEKLFF

V gene: TRBV30
clone size: .
J gene: TRBJ1-5
CDR3 protein: CAWSSSGDQPQHF

V gene: TRBV5-5
clone size: .
J gene: TRBJ2-3
CDR3 protein: CASSPPSGTDTQYF

V gene: TRBV2
clone size: .
J gene: TRBJ1-1
CDR3 protein: CASSLGTANTEAFF

V gene: TRBV11-2
clone size: .
J gene: TRBJ1-1
CDR3 protein: CASSSRQGMNTEAFF

V gene: TRBV11-2
clone size: .
J gene: TRBJ2-7
CDR3 protein: CASSAQLAMYF

V gene: TRBV9
clone size: .
J gene: TRBJ1-1
CDR3 protein: CASRPEGQPEAFF

V gene: TRBV5-8
clone size: .
J gene: TRBJ1-5
CDR3 protein: CASSLSGSNQPQHF

V gene: TRBV4-3
clone size: .
J gene: TRBJ2-2
CDR3 protein: CASSQDRAGSTGELFF

V gene: TRBV2
clone size: few
J gene: TRBJ2-1
CDR3 protein: CASRLTSGILNEQFF

V gene: TRBV2
clone size: .
J gene: TRBJ1-2
CDR3 protein: CASGAGTSIRGYTF

V gene: TRBV5-1
clone size: .
J gene: TRBJ1-6
CDR3 protein: CASRTGRSDSPLHF

V gene: TRBV9
clone size: .
J gene: TRBJ1-2
CDR3 protein: CASSVYVDRGYGYTF

V gene: TRBV5-6
clone size: few
J gene: TRBJ2-3
CDR3 protein: CASSRVGGGRITDTQYF

V gene: TRBV6-5
clone size: .
J gene: TRBJ2-3
CDR3 protein: CASSSMTSGSFRTPYF

V gene: TRBV7-3
clone size: .
J gene: TRBJ2-1
CDR3 protein: CASSSGQGENNEQFF

V gene: TRBV5-4
clone size: .
J gene: TRBJ2-1
CDR3 protein: CASHPFGVAGNNEQFF

V gene: TRBV19
clone size: .
J gene: TRBJ2-2
CDR3 protein: CASSPVMASGELFF

V gene: TRBV5-1
clone size: few
J gene: TRBJ2-1
CDR3 protein: CASTVGISGSSYNEQFF

V gene: TRBV18
clone size: few
J gene: TRBJ2-7
CDR3 protein: CASSPRGALDEQYF

V gene: TRBV6-5
clone size: .
J gene: TRBJ2-1
CDR3 protein: CASSTSGGPRVEQFF

V gene: TRBV6-1
clone size: once
J gene: TRBJ1-1
CDR3 protein: CASSPRQQTNTEAFF

V gene: TRBV12-2
clone size: .
J gene: TRBJ2-3
CDR3 protein: CASRLVVGPLPSGRASRDTQYF

V gene: TRBV28
clone size: .
J gene: TRBJ2-4
CDR3 protein: CASSLAAGGPNIQYF